Detailed here is one TCR beta chain. What it binds is unknown. This entry is derived from a study of cytomegalovirus exposure and HLA in healthy donors. General study findings and limits: CMV serostatus was the only recorded immune exposure for donors.

Germline V gene sequence: CDR1 SGHRS, CDR2 YFSETQ. CDR3 length: 15 amino acids. V was pared by 4 bases and J by 7 bases, with 6 bases of the junction left unmatched. The PCR contained 60 Vbeta and 13 Jbeta primers. Sequenced by immunoSEQ multiplex PCR; TCRdb stores in-frame clones only, minus some. Of approximately 88,000 clones in the sample, around 82% were seen once. This clonotype was obtained from a man between 18 and 35 years old in good health and CMV-seronegative. The source material was PBMCs. V and J are TRBV5-1 and TRBJ2-5, with 14 bases lining up with TRBD2. CDR3 protein: CASSTGTSGGGTQYF. The CDR3 DNA reads TGCGCCAGCAGCACTGGGACTAGCGGGGGTGGGACCCAGTACTTC.